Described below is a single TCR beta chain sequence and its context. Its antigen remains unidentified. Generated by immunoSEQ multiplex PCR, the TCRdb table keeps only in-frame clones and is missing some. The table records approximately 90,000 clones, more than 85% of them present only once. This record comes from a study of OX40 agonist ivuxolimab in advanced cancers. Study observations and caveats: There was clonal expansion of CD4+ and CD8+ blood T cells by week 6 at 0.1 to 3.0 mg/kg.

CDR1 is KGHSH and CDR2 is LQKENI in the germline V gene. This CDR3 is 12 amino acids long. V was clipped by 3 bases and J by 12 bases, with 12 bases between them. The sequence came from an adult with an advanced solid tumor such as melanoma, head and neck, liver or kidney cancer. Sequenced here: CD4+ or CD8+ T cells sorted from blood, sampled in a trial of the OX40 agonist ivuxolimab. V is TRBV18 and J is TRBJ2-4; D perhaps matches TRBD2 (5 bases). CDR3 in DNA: TGTGCCAGCTCACCCCCCGTCGGGGATCAGTACTTC. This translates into CASSPPVGDQYF.